This record concerns one TCR beta chain sequence. Its antigen is still unknown. The CDR3 extends over 14 amino acids. CDR1 and CDR2 (germline): MDHEN, SYDVKM. The J segment lost 3 bases and the V segment lost 6 bases, leaving 5 bases of the junction unmatched. The assay was immunoSEQ multiplex PCR, and TCRdb's table has in-frame clones only and misses some. The profile shows tens of thousands of clones, roughly 86% of them singletons. The data belong to a study of OX40 agonist ivuxolimab in advanced cancers. Study findings and constraints: The authors did not determine the antigen specificity of the expanded peripheral T cells. At 0.1 to 3.0 mg/kg, clonal expansion of CD4+ and CD8+ blood T cells had occurred by week 6.

The sequencing used CD4+ or CD8+ T cells sorted from blood, collected in a trial of the OX40 agonist ivuxolimab. The gene calls are TRBV28 and TRBJ2-3, with TRBD2 matching 8 bases. The clonotype was recovered from an adult with an advanced solid tumor such as melanoma, head and neck, liver or kidney cancer. The CDR3, as DNA: TGTGCCAGCAGGCCTTCTAGCGGGACAGATACGCAGTATTTT. Translation gives CASRPSSGTDTQYF.